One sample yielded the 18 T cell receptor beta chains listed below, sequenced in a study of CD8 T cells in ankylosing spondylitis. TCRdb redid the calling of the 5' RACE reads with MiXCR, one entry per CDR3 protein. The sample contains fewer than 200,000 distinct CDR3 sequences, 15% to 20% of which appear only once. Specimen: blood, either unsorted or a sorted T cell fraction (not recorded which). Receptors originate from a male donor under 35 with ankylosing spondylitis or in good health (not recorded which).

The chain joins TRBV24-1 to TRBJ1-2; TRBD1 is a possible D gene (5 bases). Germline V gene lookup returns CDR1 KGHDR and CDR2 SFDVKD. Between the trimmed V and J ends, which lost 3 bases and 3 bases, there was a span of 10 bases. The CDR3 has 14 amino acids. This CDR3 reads CATSDGDAYYGYTF. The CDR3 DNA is TGTGCCACCAGTGATGGGGACGCCTACTATGGCTACACCTTC.

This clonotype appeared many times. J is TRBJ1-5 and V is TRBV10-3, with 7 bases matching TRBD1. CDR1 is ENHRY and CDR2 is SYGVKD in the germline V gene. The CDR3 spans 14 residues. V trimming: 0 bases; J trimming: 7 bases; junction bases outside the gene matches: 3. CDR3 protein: CAISESQGGQPQHF. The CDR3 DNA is TGTGCCATCAGTGAGTCCCAGGGGGGCCAGCCCCAGCATTTT.

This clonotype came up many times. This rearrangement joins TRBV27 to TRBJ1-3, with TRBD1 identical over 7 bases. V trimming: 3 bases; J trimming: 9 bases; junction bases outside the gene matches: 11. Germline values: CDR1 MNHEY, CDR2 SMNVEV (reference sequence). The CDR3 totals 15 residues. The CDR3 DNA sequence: TGTGCCAGCAGTTTGACAGGGACCTTCGGAGGCACCATATATTTT. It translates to CASSLTGTFGGTIYF.

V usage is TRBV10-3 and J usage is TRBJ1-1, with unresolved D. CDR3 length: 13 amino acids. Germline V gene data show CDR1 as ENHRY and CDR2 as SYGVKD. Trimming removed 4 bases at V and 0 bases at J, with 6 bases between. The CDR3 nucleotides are TGTGCCATCAGTGGAACAGTGAACACTGAAGCTTTCTTT. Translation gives CAISGTVNTEAFF.

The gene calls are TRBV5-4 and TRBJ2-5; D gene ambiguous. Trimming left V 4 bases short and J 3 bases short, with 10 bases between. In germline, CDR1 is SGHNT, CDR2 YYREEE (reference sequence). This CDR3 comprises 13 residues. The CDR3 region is CASSRGSEETQYF. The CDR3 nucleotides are TGTGCCAGCAGCCGAGGATCTGAAGAGACCCAGTACTTC. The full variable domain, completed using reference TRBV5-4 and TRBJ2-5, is ETGVTQSPTHLIKTRGQQVTLRCSSQSGHNTVSWYQQALGQGPQFIFQYYREEENGRGNFPPRFSGLQFPNYSSELNVNALELDDSALYLCASSRGSEETQYFGPGTRLLVL.

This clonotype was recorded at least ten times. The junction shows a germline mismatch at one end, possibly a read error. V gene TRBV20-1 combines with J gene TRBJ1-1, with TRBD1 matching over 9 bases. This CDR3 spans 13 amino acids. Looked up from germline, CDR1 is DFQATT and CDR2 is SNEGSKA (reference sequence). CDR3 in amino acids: CSVPGQGSTGAFF. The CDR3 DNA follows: TGCAGTGTACCGGGACAGGGAAGCACTGGAGCTTTCTTT.

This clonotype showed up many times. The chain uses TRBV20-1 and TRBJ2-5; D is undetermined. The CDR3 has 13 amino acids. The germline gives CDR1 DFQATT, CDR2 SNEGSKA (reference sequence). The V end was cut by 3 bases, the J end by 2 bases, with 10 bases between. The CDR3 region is CSASSVEQETQYF. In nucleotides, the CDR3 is TGCAGTGCTAGTTCGGTGGAACAAGAGACCCAGTACTTC.

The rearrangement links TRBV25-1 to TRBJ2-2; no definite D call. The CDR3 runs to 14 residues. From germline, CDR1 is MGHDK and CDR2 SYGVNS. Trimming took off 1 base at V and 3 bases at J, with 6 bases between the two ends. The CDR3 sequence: CASSESGYTGELFF. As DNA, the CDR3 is TGTGCCAGCAGTGAATCTGGTTACACCGGGGAGCTGTTTTTT.

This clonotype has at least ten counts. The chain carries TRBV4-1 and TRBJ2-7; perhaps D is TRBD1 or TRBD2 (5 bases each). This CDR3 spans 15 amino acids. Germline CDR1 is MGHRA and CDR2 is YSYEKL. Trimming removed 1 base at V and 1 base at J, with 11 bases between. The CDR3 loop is CASSQGRDVSYEQYF. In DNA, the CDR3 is TGCGCCAGCAGCCAAGGCCGGGACGTTTCCTACGAGCAGTACTTC.

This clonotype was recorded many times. The CDR3 DNA follows: TGTGCCAGCAGTCCAGGGACTAGCGCATACGAGCAGTACGTC. Protein: CASSPGTSAYEQYV. The rearrangement links TRBV12-3 or TRBV12-4 to TRBJ2-7, with TRBD2 matching over 10 bases. The CDR3 covers 14 residues. The junction had 5 bases not matched to a gene; V was cut back by 5 bases and J by 4 bases.

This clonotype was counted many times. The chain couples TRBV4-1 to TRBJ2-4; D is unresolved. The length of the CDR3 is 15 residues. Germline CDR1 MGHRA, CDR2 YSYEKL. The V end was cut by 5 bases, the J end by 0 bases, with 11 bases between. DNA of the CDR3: TGCGCCAGCAGCGCTTACATCGTAGCCAAAAACATTCAGTACTTC. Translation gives CASSAYIVAKNIQYF.

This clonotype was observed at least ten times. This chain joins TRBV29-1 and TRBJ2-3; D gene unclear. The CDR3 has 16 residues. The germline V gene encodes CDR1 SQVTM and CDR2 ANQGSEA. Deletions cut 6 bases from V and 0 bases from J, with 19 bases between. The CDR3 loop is CSVTGLPGVSTDTQYF. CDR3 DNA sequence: TGCAGCGTCACGGGCCTTCCTGGAGTAAGCACAGATACGCAGTATTTT.

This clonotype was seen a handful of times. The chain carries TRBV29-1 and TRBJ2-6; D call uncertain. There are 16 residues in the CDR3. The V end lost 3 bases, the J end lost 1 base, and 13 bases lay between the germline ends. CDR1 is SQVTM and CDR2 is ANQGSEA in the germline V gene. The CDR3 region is CSVDWASPSGANVLTF. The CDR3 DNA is TGCAGCGTTGATTGGGCCAGCCCTTCTGGGGCCAACGTCCTGACTTTC.

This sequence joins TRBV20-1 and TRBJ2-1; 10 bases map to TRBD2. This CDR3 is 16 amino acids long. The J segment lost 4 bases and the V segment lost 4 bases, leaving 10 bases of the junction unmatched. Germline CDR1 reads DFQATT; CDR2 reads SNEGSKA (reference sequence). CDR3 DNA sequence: TGCAGTGCTAAGAGCAAGCGGGAGGGCCCTTACAATGAGCAGTTCTTC. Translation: CSAKSKREGPYNEQFF.

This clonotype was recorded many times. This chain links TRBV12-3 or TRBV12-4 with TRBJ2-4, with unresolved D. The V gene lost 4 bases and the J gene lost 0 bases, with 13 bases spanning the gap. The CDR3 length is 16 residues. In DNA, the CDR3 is TGTGCCAGCAGTTCCCAGGTGGTAGGAGCCAAAAACATTCAGTACTTC. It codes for CASSSQVVGAKNIQYF.

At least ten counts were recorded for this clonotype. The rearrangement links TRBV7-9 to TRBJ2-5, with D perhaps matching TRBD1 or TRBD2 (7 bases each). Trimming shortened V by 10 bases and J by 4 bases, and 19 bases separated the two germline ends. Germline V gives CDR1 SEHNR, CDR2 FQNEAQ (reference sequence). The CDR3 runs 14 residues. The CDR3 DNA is TGTGCCACAACCCGAGGGGGCGGGAGAGAGACCCAGTACTTC. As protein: CATTRGGGRETQYF.

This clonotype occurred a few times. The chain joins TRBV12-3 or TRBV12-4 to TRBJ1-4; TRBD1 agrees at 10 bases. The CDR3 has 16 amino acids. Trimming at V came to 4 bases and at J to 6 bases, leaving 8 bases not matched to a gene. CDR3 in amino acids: CASSSPRTGGYEKLFF. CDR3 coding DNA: TGTGCCAGCAGTTCCCCACGGACAGGGGGTTATGAAAAACTGTTTTTT.

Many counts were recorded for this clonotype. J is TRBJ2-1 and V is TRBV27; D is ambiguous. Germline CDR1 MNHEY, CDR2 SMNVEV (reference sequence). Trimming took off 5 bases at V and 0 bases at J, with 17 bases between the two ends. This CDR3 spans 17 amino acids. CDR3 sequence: CASSPIAGGNSYNEQFF. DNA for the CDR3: TGTGCCAGCAGTCCAATTGCCGGTGGGAACTCCTACAATGAGCAGTTCTTC.